The rows below give T cell receptor beta chains drawn from one sample of a study of OX40 agonist ivuxolimab in advanced cancers. Data came from immunoSEQ multiplex PCR; TCRdb stores just in-frame clones and leaves some out. The sample holds 70,000 or so clones, roughly 80% seen once. The sequenced sample was CD4+ or CD8+ T cells sorted from blood, obtained in a trial of the OX40 agonist ivuxolimab. The source is an adult with an advanced solid tumor such as melanoma, head and neck, liver or kidney cancer. CDR3s include the opening cysteine and the closing phenylalanine or tryptophan. A D gene is named only where the DNA matches it firmly. Some rows have no size entry. The others give once, few or many, or a class for an expanded clone.

cdr3_nt cdr3_aa d_call cdr3_length j_call v_call clone_size
TGCAGCGTTGACGAGCTAGCTGGAGGGACCCAGTACTTC CSVDELAGGTQYF NA 13 TRBJ2-5 TRBV29-1 NA
TGTGCCAGCAGACCTCCGGGCCGAGAAGAAAAACTGTTTTTT CASRPPGREEKLFF NA 14 TRBJ1-4 TRBV28 NA
TGTGCCAGCAGCTTAGTGGGAGGGTTAGTCACCGGGGAGCTGTTTTTT CASSLVGGLVTGELFF TRBD2 16 TRBJ2-2 TRBV7-8 NA
TGTGCCAGCAGCTTAGGGGGGTCCTATGGCTACACCTTC CASSLGGSYGYTF NA 13 TRBJ1-2 TRBV7-2 NA
TGTGCCAGCAGCTTAGGGACAGGGAGGGACTATGGCTACACCTTC CASSLGTGRDYGYTF TRBD1 15 TRBJ1-2 TRBV7-9 NA
TGTGCCAGCAGCCCCTGGACTCAGACCTATGGCTACACCTTC CASSPWTQTYGYTF NA 14 TRBJ1-2 TRBV5-6 NA
TGTGCCAGCAGCAAGGGCAGGGCGGGCACCGGGGAGCTGTTTTTT CASSKGRAGTGELFF NA 15 TRBJ2-2 TRBV11-2 NA
TGTGCCAGCAGTGGCGGGCCTTCAAGTCTATCCGAGCAGTACTTC CASSGGPSSLSEQYF NA 15 TRBJ2-7 TRBV6-1 once
TGTGCCAGCTCACCACTAGGGACCCAGGGCAACACCGGGGAGCTGTTTTTT CASSPLGTQGNTGELFF NA 17 TRBJ2-2 TRBV18 NA
TGCGCCAGTTTACAGGGCCCGAACACTGAAGCTTTCTTT CASLQGPNTEAFF NA 13 TRBJ1-1 TRBV5-1 NA
TGTGCCACCTTAGACAGAAATGAAAAACTGTTTTTT CATLDRNEKLFF NA 12 TRBJ1-4 TRBV19 NA
TGTGCCAGCAGCCCCACCGGGGAGCTGTTTTTT CASSPTGELFF NA 11 TRBJ2-2 TRBV6-5 NA
TGTGCCAGCAGCACCCTTGGGTTAACTGAAGCTTTCTTT CASSTLGLTEAFF NA 13 TRBJ1-1 TRBV28 NA
TGTGCCAGCAGTGGACAGGGAAACACCGGGGAGCTGTTTTTT CASSGQGNTGELFF TRBD1 14 TRBJ2-2 TRBV2 NA
TGTGCCAGCAGTTTACTAGCGGGGGGCAATGAGCAGTTCTTC CASSLLAGGNEQFF TRBD2 14 TRBJ2-1 TRBV27 NA
TGTGCCAGTAGTATAGGGGTTTATAGCAATCAGCCCCAGCATTTT CASSIGVYSNQPQHF NA 15 TRBJ1-5 TRBV19 once
TGTGCCAGCAGCGTAGCGGCAGGGACGAACTACGAGCAGTACTTC CASSVAAGTNYEQYF NA 15 TRBJ2-7 TRBV9 NA
TGCAGCGGGGTACTGACAGGGGGGGCTTTCTTT CSGVLTGGAFF TRBD1 11 TRBJ1-1 TRBV29-1 NA
TGTGCCTCGGGGGCAGACTCTGGAAACACCATATATTTT CASGADSGNTIYF NA 13 TRBJ1-3 TRBV7-9 NA
TGCGCCAGCAGCCCATGGACCGGATGGGGCGGACCTAGCACAGATACGCAGTATTTT CASSPWTGWGGPSTDTQYF NA 19 TRBJ2-3 TRBV5-1 NA
TGTGCCAGCAGCTTGATTTTATTCGGTAAAGGCTACACCTTC CASSLILFGKGYTF NA 14 TRBJ1-2 TRBV11-2 NA
TGTGCCAGCAGCTTGGTCAGGGATCATGGCTACACCTTC CASSLVRDHGYTF NA 13 TRBJ1-2 TRBV5-4 NA
TGCGCCAGCAGCTTGAGGCCGGCAACAGATACGCAGTATTTT CASSLRPATDTQYF NA 14 TRBJ2-3 TRBV5-1 NA
TGTGCCAGCAGCTCGGACAGGTTATACGAGCAGTACTTC CASSSDRLYEQYF TRBD1 13 TRBJ2-7 TRBV11-2 NA
TGCAGCGTTGAAAAGGACAGTCGGGGCGAGCAGTACTTC CSVEKDSRGEQYF NA 13 TRBJ2-7 TRBV29-1 NA
TGCGCCAGCAGCCCCGGGGACATAAATCAGCCCCAGCATTTT CASSPGDINQPQHF NA 14 TRBJ1-5 TRBV5-1 NA
TGTGCCAGCAGCGTAACCGGGACTAGAGGAGAAAAACTGTTTTTT CASSVTGTRGEKLFF NA 15 TRBJ1-4 TRBV7-2 NA
TGTGCCAGCTCACCACCGTCCGGGGGCAATCAGCCCCAGCATTTT CASSPPSGGNQPQHF NA 15 TRBJ1-5 TRBV18 NA
TGTGCCAGCAGCTTGGTAGTTGGGGAGCAGTACTTC CASSLVVGEQYF NA 12 TRBJ2-7 TRBV5-6 once
TGTGCCAGCAGTCGGGCAGGTCGGAACACTGAAGCTTTCTTT CASSRAGRNTEAFF NA 14 TRBJ1-1 TRBV6-5 NA
TGTGCCAGCAGTTCACTGTCCTACGAGCAGTACTTC CASSSLSYEQYF NA 12 TRBJ2-7 TRBV6-6 NA
TGTGCCAGTAGCAAACAGGGGAATAGCAATCAGCCCCAGCATTTT CASSKQGNSNQPQHF TRBD1 15 TRBJ1-5 TRBV19 NA
TGTGCCAGCAGCCCGTGGGGGGTTCCGAGGACCCAGTACTTC CASSPWGVPRTQYF NA 14 TRBJ2-5 TRBV28 NA
TGTGCCAGCAGCGTAGGAGGGAATGAAAAACTGTTTTTT CASSVGGNEKLFF NA 13 TRBJ1-4 TRBV9 NA
TGCGCCAGCAGCTTGGAACCGACAGGATCCTATGGCTACACCTTC CASSLEPTGSYGYTF NA 15 TRBJ1-2 TRBV5-1 NA
TGCGCCAGCAGCCGGACAGGGATGGATGGCTACACCTTC CASSRTGMDGYTF TRBD1 13 TRBJ1-2 TRBV4-1 NA
TGTGCCAGCAGCTTAGATCGCCGGGGATCGAGCGAGCAGTACTTC CASSLDRRGSSEQYF NA 15 TRBJ2-7 TRBV7-9 NA
TGTGCCAGCAGCCCTCCTAGTCAGCCCCAGCATTTT CASSPPSQPQHF NA 12 TRBJ1-5 TRBV6-5 NA
TGTGCCAGCAGCTTCGGGACAGGGGGTATAGGTACGCAGTATTTT CASSFGTGGIGTQYF TRBD1 15 TRBJ2-3 TRBV7-2 NA
TGTGCCAGCAGCTTAGCTGGGTCCCAAGAGACCCAGTACTTC CASSLAGSQETQYF NA 14 TRBJ2-5 TRBV7-7 NA
TGTGCCAGCAGTGAAGCGGGACGGAATTTCCTAGCCAAAAACATTCAGTACTTC CASSEAGRNFLAKNIQYF NA 18 TRBJ2-4 TRBV6-1 NA
TGTGCCAGTAGTATTCGACAGGGGCTCTCCTACAATGAGCAGTTCTTC CASSIRQGLSYNEQFF TRBD1 16 TRBJ2-1 TRBV19 once
TGTGCCAGCAGTGACCCCAGGACAGGGCCCACCCCTTACGAGCAGTACTTC CASSDPRTGPTPYEQYF TRBD1 17 TRBJ2-7 TRBV6-1 NA
TGCAGCGGGTCCATGGGCAATGAGCAGTTCTTC CSGSMGNEQFF NA 11 TRBJ2-1 TRBV29-1 NA
TGTGCCAGCAGCCATAAAAGGACCGGCGGCGCTGAGCAGTTCTTC CASSHKRTGGAEQFF NA 15 TRBJ2-1 TRBV5-4 NA
TGTGCCAGCAGCTTGGAGCTGAACACCGGGGAGCTGTTTTTT CASSLELNTGELFF NA 14 TRBJ2-2 TRBV5-4 few
TGTGCCAGCAGCCAAAAGGTGGACACTGAAGCTTTCTTT CASSQKVDTEAFF NA 13 TRBJ1-1 TRBV14 NA
TGTGCCAGCAGCGCACAGGGGGGGAATCAGCCCCAGCATTTT CASSAQGGNQPQHF TRBD1 14 TRBJ1-5 TRBV4-2 NA